One sample yielded the 23 T cell receptor beta chains listed below, sequenced in a study of shared clonotypes between healthy human individuals. Naive CD8 populations comprised CD45RO-negative cells positively selected for CCR7, excluding terminally differentiated effector memory CD45RA+ cells. Profiled with immunoSEQ multiplex PCR; TCRdb holds only in-frame clones, not every one. The repertoire holds more than 2 million clones, with about 94% as singletons. Material for sequencing was naive CD8+ T cells from PBMCs. These receptor sequences come from a man between 18 and 35 years old in good health. Some clones in this sample may be carry-over from other donors' samples.

The chain carries TRBV5-6 and TRBJ2-3; 8 nucleotides align to TRBD2. The CDR3 length is 17 residues. The germline V gene encodes CDR1 SGHDT and CDR2 YYEEEE. The V and J ends lost 3 bases and 3 bases, in that order; junction bases with no gene match: 12. The CDR3 region is CASSWGTAAGVTDTQYF. The CDR3 nucleotides read TGTGCCAGCAGCTGGGGGACGGCAGCGGGAGTTACAGATACGCAGTATTTT.

DNA for the CDR3: TGCGCCAGCAGCCAAGACCGGGCAGGGGTACTTAACTATGGCTACACCTTC. This translates into CASSQDRAGVLNYGYTF. The chain joins TRBV4-3 to TRBJ1-2; a possible D gene is TRBD1 (6 bases). Germline V gives CDR1 LGHNA, CDR2 YSLEER. This CDR3 has 17 residues. Trimming shortened V by 0 bases and J by 1 base, and 15 bases separated the two germline ends.

The chain is built from TRBV27 and TRBJ2-1; 7 positions agree with TRBD1. Germline V CDR1 and CDR2: MNHEY, SMNVEV (reference sequence). This CDR3 has 14 residues. V trimming: 6 bases; J trimming: 7 bases; junction bases outside the gene matches: 9. DNA of the CDR3: TGTGCCAGCAGGGAGACAGGGTCCTTAAATGAGCAGTTCTTC. This codes for CASRETGSLNEQFF.

The gene calls are TRBV19 and TRBJ2-3; D possibly corresponds to TRBD1 (5 bases). Germline-derived CDR1 and CDR2 are LNHDA and SQIVND (reference sequence). There are 17 residues in the CDR3. The V gene lost 3 bases and the J gene lost 2 bases, with 18 bases spanning the gap. CDR3 protein: CASSMNRGRVSTDTQYF. CDR3 bases: TGTGCCAGTAGTATGAATAGGGGCAGGGTCTCCACAGATACGCAGTATTTT.

The chain carries TRBV29-1 and TRBJ2-7, with D tentatively TRBD2 (6 bases). The germline CDR1 and CDR2 sequences are SQVTM and ANQGSEA. This CDR3 has 15 residues. Trimming pared 4 bases from V and 4 bases from J, leaving 20 bases between. CDR3 sequence: CSVVLSTGEWYEQYF. In DNA form, the CDR3 reads TGCAGCGTTGTCCTGTCGACGGGAGAATGGTACGAGCAGTACTTC.

The chain recombines TRBV14 with TRBJ2-3; the D gene is possibly TRBD1 (7 bases). Germline V lookup: CDR1 SGHDN, CDR2 FVKESK. The CDR3 covers 15 residues. The V and J ends lost 6 bases and 4 bases respectively, with 17 bases between them. The CDR3 DNA reads as TGTGCCAGCAGGCGACAGGGAGGAATCCCAGATACGCAGTATTTT. It encodes CASRRQGGIPDTQYF.

This sequence joins TRBV27 and TRBJ1-2; 8 nucleotides line up with TRBD1. Per germline, CDR1 MNHEY and CDR2 SMNVEV (reference sequence). The CDR3 runs to 13 residues. J was trimmed by 5 bases and V by 3 bases; bases with no gene match: 2. DNA of the CDR3: TGTGCCAGCAGTTTTCAGGGGGCGTATGGCTACACCTTC. Residues: CASSFQGAYGYTF.

The V call is TRBV7-9, the J call TRBJ2-7; D gene uncertain. Germline-derived CDR1 and CDR2 are SEHNR and FQNEAQ (reference sequence). There are 15 residues in the CDR3. Trimming removed 5 bases at V and 7 bases at J, with 21 bases between. DNA for the CDR3: TGTGCCAGCAGCACTCCTCTGCAGGCGACTCAAGAGCAGTACTTC. It yields the protein CASSTPLQATQEQYF.

Of note for this clone: The same CDR3 can be traced to other DNA sequences in this sample. The rearrangement joins TRBV6-5 to TRBJ1-1; D is possibly TRBD1 (5 bases). V lost 2 bases and J lost 5, with 9 bases in between. This CDR3 has 13 amino acids. The germline V gene encodes CDR1 MNHEY and CDR2 SVGAGI. CDR3 in amino acids: CASSYQTATEAFF. In DNA form, the CDR3 reads TGTGCCAGCAGTTACCAGACAGCGACTGAAGCTTTCTTT.

The V call is TRBV5-1, the J call TRBJ2-7; D is unresolved. Germline CDR1 is SGHRS and CDR2 is YFSETQ. V lost 4 bases to trimming and J lost 7 bases, with 12 bases between them. The CDR3 is made up of 12 amino acids. The CDR3 DNA reads as TGCGCCAGCAGCCTTAACGGGCTAGAGCAGTACTTC. It is translated as CASSLNGLEQYF.

V is TRBV27 and J is TRBJ2-3; D may match TRBD1 or TRBD2 (5 bases each). The length of the CDR3 is 15 residues. Trimming stripped 5 bases from V and 1 base from J, with 13 bases between. Germline loops: CDR1 MNHEY, CDR2 SMNVEV (reference sequence). Here the CDR3 DNA reads TGTGCCAGCAGTGACCGGGACGGACGCACAGATACGCAGTATTTT. Translation: CASSDRDGRTDTQYF.

Worth noting for this clone: Other DNA sequences of this sample code for an identical CDR3. The chain recombines TRBV27 with TRBJ2-7; D possibly corresponds to TRBD1 (6 bases). Trimming left V 4 bases short and J 4 bases short, with 14 bases between. Germline V gene data show CDR1 as MNHEY and CDR2 as SMNVEV (reference sequence). The CDR3 covers 14 residues. CDR3 residues: CASSSGTPSYEQYF. CDR3 nucleotides: TGTGCCAGCAGTTCCGGGACACCTTCATACGAGCAGTACTTC.

The table lists this clone with a few counts. This chain joins TRBV28 and TRBJ1-5, with 10 bases fitting TRBD1. This CDR3 is built from 15 residues. CDR1 and CDR2 (germline): MDHEN, SYDVKM. V dropped 3 bases and J dropped 5; count of bases not matched to a gene: 4. This CDR3 reads CASSFGTGEYQPQHF. CDR3 DNA: TGTGCCAGCAGTTTCGGGACAGGGGAATATCAGCCCCAGCATTTT.

V is TRBV10-2 and J is TRBJ2-3; TRBD2 matches at 8 bases. The germline V gene encodes CDR1 WSHSY and CDR2 SAAADI. Trimming cost V 6 bases and J 2 bases; bases outside gene matches: 19. The CDR3 sequence is 19 residues long. The CDR3: CASRDPLRTGGPYTDTQYF. The CDR3 DNA is TGCGCCAGCAGGGACCCCCTAAGAACGGGAGGGCCGTACACAGATACGCAGTATTTT.

This CDR3 is CASSLGGQEYNEQFF. CDR3 DNA: TGTGCCAGCAGCTTAGGGGGACAGGAATACAATGAGCAGTTCTTC. This chain uses TRBV13 with TRBJ2-1; 8 bases are a match to TRBD1. J gave up 4 bases and V 0 bases, and 2 bases lay outside the gene matches. Germline V gene data show CDR1 as PRHDT and CDR2 as FYEKMQ (reference sequence). The CDR3 consists of 15 residues.

This clone was seen just once. The chain uses TRBV7-3 and TRBJ1-1, with D perhaps TRBD1 (5 bases). This CDR3 contains 13 residues. Trimming removed 5 bases from V and 1 base from J, with 8 bases in between. The V gene's germline CDR1 is SGHTA and CDR2 FQGTGA. The CDR3 sequence: CASSPTENTEAFF. CDR3 nucleotide sequence: TGTGCCAGCAGCCCGACAGAGAACACTGAAGCTTTCTTT.

CDR3 protein: CASWGDGRSYEQYF. In nucleotides, the CDR3 is TGTGCCAGCTGGGGTGACGGGAGATCTTACGAGCAGTACTTC. The chain combines TRBV7-9 with TRBJ2-7; possible D gene TRBD2, 6 bases. The CDR3 totals 14 residues. CDR1 is SEHNR and CDR2 is FQNEAQ in the germline V gene (reference sequence). V dropped 8 bases and J dropped 4 bases, with 18 bases sitting between them.

The rearrangement uses TRBV28 and TRBJ2-5; TRBD2 agrees at 9 bases. Germline-derived CDR1 and CDR2 are MDHEN and SYDVKM. Germline trimming cut 1 base from V and 2 bases from J; bases unmatched to any gene: 5. The length of the CDR3 is 16 residues. The CDR3 sequence is CASSLSGGRGQETQYF. CDR3 nucleotides: TGTGCCAGCAGTTTATCCGGCGGGAGGGGTCAAGAGACCCAGTACTTC.

The V call is TRBV10-2, the J call TRBJ2-1; D is tentatively TRBD1 or TRBD2 (5 bases each). The CDR3 runs to 13 residues. V was trimmed by 5 bases and J by 5 bases, leaving 10 bases between them. Germline CDR1 is WSHSY and CDR2 is SAAADI. This chain's CDR3 is CASSLSGHNEQFF. Here the CDR3 DNA reads TGCGCCAGCAGTCTGTCGGGACACAATGAGCAGTTCTTC.

The chain carries TRBV16 and TRBJ1-5; a possible D gene is TRBD1 (6 bases). Germline V gene sequence: CDR1 KGHSY, CDR2 FQNENV. CDR3 length equals 15 residues. Trimming stripped 2 bases from V and 4 bases from J, with 12 bases between. CDR3 sequence reads: CASSQSYRDNQPQHF. As DNA, the CDR3 is TGTGCCAGCAGCCAAAGTTACAGGGATAATCAGCCCCAGCATTTT.

For the CDR3, the DNA is TGTGCCAGCAGTGAAGACGGGTTGGGTGCTGAAGCTTTCTTT. Translating gives CASSEDGLGAEAFF. V is TRBV2 and J is TRBJ1-1; D uncertain. The CDR3 is 14 residues long. The V end lost 1 base, the J end lost 6 bases, and 12 bases lay between the germline ends. Germline assignment: CDR1 SNHLY and CDR2 FYNNEI.

V and J are TRBV4-1 and TRBJ2-1, with TRBD2 identical over 12 bases. The germline CDR1 and CDR2 sequences are MGHRA and YSYEKL. V was pared by 7 bases and J by 8 bases, with 6 bases of the junction left unmatched. This CDR3 has 14 residues. CDR3 residues: CASTWTSGTHEQFF. CDR3 in DNA: TGCGCCAGCACCTGGACTAGCGGGACTCATGAGCAGTTCTTC.

The chain joins TRBV7-8 to TRBJ2-1, with 7 positions matching TRBD2. Germline loops: CDR1 SGHVS, CDR2 FQNEAQ. This CDR3 spans 15 amino acids. With 3 bases clipped from V and 4 bases from J, the junction kept 6 bases outside the gene matches. This chain's CDR3 is CASSFLAGSYNEQFF. Written as DNA, the CDR3 is TGTGCCAGCAGCTTCTTAGCGGGTAGTTACAATGAGCAGTTCTTC. The whole variable domain, remainder taken from reference TRBV7-8 and TRBJ2-1, is GAGVSQSPRYKVAKRGQDVALRCDPISGHVSLFWYQQALGQGPEFLTYFQNEAQLDKSGLPSDRFFAERPEGSVSTLKIQRTQQEDSAVYLCASSFLAGSYNEQFFGPGTRLTVL.